The 16 T cell receptor beta chains below all came from one sample that was sequenced in a study of low-dose radiotherapy and immunotherapy resistance in tumors. Covering alpha and beta chains, TRAV- and TRBV-specific primers were used for the first-strand cDNA. With a V-primer adapter and a constant-region primer, TCRs were amplified for about 20 PCR cycles. Using its own MiXCR run on the reads, TCRdb lists one record per CDR3 protein. This sample has roughly 14,000 distinct CDR3 sequences; approximately 57% occur once, and the top ten carry 7.5% to 9%. These receptors were taken from a human donor with advanced metastatic prostate, ovarian, gallbladder or colorectal cancer (not recorded which). This table probably holds off-target reads from a library built for another chain.

The rearrangement joins TRBV27 to TRBJ2-2, with TRBD1 as a possible D gene (6 bases). Germline CDR1 reads MNHEY; CDR2 reads SMNVEV (reference sequence). With 5 bases removed from V and 4 bases from J, the gap between germline ends came to 8 bases. The CDR3 runs to 13 residues. CDR3 in DNA: TGTGCCAGCAGTACAGGGTCCACCGGGGAGCTGTTTTTT. This gives the protein CASSTGSTGELFF.

The chain uses TRBV14 and TRBJ1-1; 8 bases agree with TRBD1. The junction had 2 bases not matched to a gene; V was cut back by 4 bases and J by 4 bases. Germline values: CDR1 SGHDN, CDR2 FVKESK. This CDR3 comprises 13 residues. This chain's CDR3 is CASSRTGITEAFF. CDR3 nucleotide sequence: TGTGCCAGCAGCCGGACAGGGATCACTGAAGCTTTCTTT.

The chain links TRBV20-1 to TRBJ2-3; D unclear. The CDR3 totals 13 residues. The V end lost 7 bases, the J end lost 0 bases, and 11 bases lay between the germline ends. Germline CDR1 is DFQATT and CDR2 is SNEGSKA (reference sequence). DNA for the CDR3: TGCAGTGTTGGTGGATCTAGCACAGATACGCAGTATTTT. It is translated as CSVGGSSTDTQYF.

CDR3: CASSLSRTSGKGELFF. The DNA for the CDR3 is TGTGCCAGCAGCTTATCTCGGACTAGCGGGAAGGGGGAGCTGTTTTTT. V is TRBV7-2 and J is TRBJ2-2; TRBD2 aligns across 12 bases. CDR3 size: 16 residues. Germline CDR1 and CDR2: SGHTA and FQGNSA. Unmatched junction bases numbered 6, after V lost 2 bases and J lost 8 bases.

The chain joins TRBV19 to TRBJ2-7, with TRBD1 matching over 8 bases. This CDR3 comprises 14 residues. Per germline, CDR1 LNHDA and CDR2 SQIVND (reference sequence). V was pared by 3 bases and J by 4 bases, with 5 bases of the junction left unmatched. This chain's CDR3 is CASSIGTGLYEQYF. The DNA for the CDR3 is TGTGCCAGTAGTATTGGGACAGGCCTATACGAGCAGTACTTC. The variable domain in full, with the rest retrieved from reference TRBV19 and TRBJ2-7, is DGGITQSPKYLFRKEGQNVTLSCEQNLNHDAMYWYRQDPGQGLRLIYYSQIVNDFQKGDIAEGYSVSREKKESFPLTVTSAQKNPTAFYLCASSIGTGLYEQYFGPGTRLTVT.

This chain joins TRBV28 and TRBJ1-4; D is ambiguous. The CDR3 has 13 residues. Looked up from germline, CDR1 is MDHEN and CDR2 is SYDVKM. V was trimmed by 1 base and J by 1 base, leaving 1 base between them. Here the CDR3 reads CASSLLTNEKLFF. In DNA form, the CDR3 reads TGTGCCAGCAGTTTATTAACTAATGAAAAACTGTTTTTT.

The V gene is TRBV28, the J gene TRBJ1-5; D may be TRBD1 (6 bases). Germline loops: CDR1 MDHEN, CDR2 SYDVKM. CDR3 length equals 15 residues. Trimming removed 2 bases from V and 3 bases from J, with 11 bases in between. CDR3 amino acids: CASSLGGAFNQPQHF. Here the CDR3 DNA reads TGTGCCAGCAGTTTAGGGGGGGCGTTCAATCAGCCCCAGCATTTT.

This clonotype has just one count. The V gene is TRBV4-3, the J gene TRBJ2-7, with 8 bases aligning to TRBD2. The germline CDR1 and CDR2 sequences are LGHNA and YSLEER. The ends lost 4 bases at V and 2 bases at J; junction bases unmatched: 10. The CDR3 extends over 16 amino acids. CDR3 sequence: CASSPTGTSLTYEQYF. Written as DNA, the CDR3 is TGCGCCAGCAGCCCGACCGGGACTAGTTTAACCTACGAGCAGTACTTC.

This clonotype was detected only a few times. This chain connects TRBV10-3 to TRBJ2-1; possible D gene TRBD2, 5 bases. The CDR3 is 13 residues long. Germline lookup yields CDR1 ENHRY and CDR2 SYGVKD. Between the trimmed V and J ends, which lost 3 bases and 9 bases, there was a span of 12 bases. CDR3 bases: TGTGCCATCAGTGATAGAGGGAGCGGTGAGCAGTTCTTC. Encoded protein: CAISDRGSGEQFF.

The rearrangement uses TRBV29-1 and TRBJ2-5, with 11 bases aligning to TRBD2. This CDR3 comprises 12 residues. The trim removed 7 bases at V and 5 bases at J, leaving 3 bases unmatched. Germline V lookup: CDR1 SQVTM, CDR2 ANQGSEA. The CDR3 region has the DNA TGCAGCGGTGGGACTAGCGGTGAGACCCAGTACTTC. Amino acids: CSGGTSGETQYF.

The chain is built from TRBV20-1 and TRBJ2-7; the D gene is possibly TRBD2 (6 bases). V gave up 2 bases and J gave up 1 base, with 18 bases separating them. The CDR3 is 16 amino acids. Germline lookup yields CDR1 DFQATT and CDR2 SNEGSKA (reference sequence). CDR3 in DNA: TGCAGTGCTAGATCGCCGAGGAGGGTGTGGTCCTACGAGCAGTACTTC. Protein product: CSARSPRRVWSYEQYF.

This clonotype has more than one count but fewer than ten. The rearrangement uses TRBV7-3 and TRBJ2-1, with 9 bases fitting TRBD1. Per germline, CDR1 SGHTA and CDR2 FQGTGA. This CDR3 has 15 amino acids. V gave up 5 bases and J gave up 1 base; unmatched junction bases: 3. The CDR3, as DNA: TGTGCCAGCAGCCCGGGACAGGGATCCTACAATGAGCAGTTCTTC. This sequence encodes CASSPGQGSYNEQFF.

The chain uses TRBV12-5 and TRBJ2-1; D is ambiguous. Trimming shortened V by 0 bases and J by 6 bases, and 3 bases separated the two germline ends. CDR1 and CDR2 from the germline V gene are LGHNT and FRNRAP. The CDR3 has 12 residues. Here the CDR3 DNA reads TGTGCTAGTGGTTTGGTAGGCAATGAGCAGTTCTTC. The encoded protein is CASGLVGNEQFF.

In this sample, this clonotype turned up a few times. The genes are TRBV28 and TRBJ1-1; D is unresolved. The CDR3 contains 12 residues. Germline V gene lookup returns CDR1 MDHEN and CDR2 SYDVKM. With 3 bases removed from V and 8 bases from J, the gap between germline ends came to 10 bases. The CDR3 region is CASSFSQQEAFF. The CDR3 DNA reads TGTGCCAGCAGTTTTAGTCAACAGGAAGCTTTCTTT.

The chain combines TRBV2 with TRBJ2-7; TRBD1 aligns across 10 bases. Germline CDR1 reads SNHLY; CDR2 reads FYNNEI. The CDR3 extends over 14 amino acids. The V segment lost 8 bases and the J segment 4 bases; nucleotides outside the gene matches: 8. The CDR3, as DNA: TGTGCCAGCGATAGCGGACAGGGGGAGTACGAGCAGTACTTC. Translating gives CASDSGQGEYEQYF.

CDR3 DNA sequence: TGTGCCACCGGAACACAGGACAATCAGCCCCAGCATTTT. Protein product: CATGTQDNQPQHF. The rearrangement joins TRBV15 to TRBJ1-5; D may be TRBD1 (5 bases). CDR3 length equals 13 residues. Trimming stripped 8 bases from V and 3 bases from J, with 11 bases between. From germline, CDR1 is LNHNV and CDR2 YYDKDF (reference sequence).